A single sample gave rise to the 5 T cell receptor beta chains below, sequenced in a study of blood T cells in healthy people across ages. Together with a sample-barcoded 5' primer, a J-beta primer mix was included in a second PCR lasting about 6 to 12 cycles. TCRdb re-called the 5' RACE reads with MiXCR, one entry per CDR3 protein. The profile shows some 1.5 million distinct CDR3 sequences, roughly 30% of them singletons. The sequenced sample was blood. These receptors were collected from a woman aged 25 to 39 in good health.

In this sample, this clonotype turned up many times. The CDR3 spells CASSQGARQETQYF. The CDR3 region has the DNA TGTGCCAGCAGCCAGGGGGCCAGGCAAGAGACCCAGTACTTC. The chain recombines TRBV14 with TRBJ2-5; a possible D gene is TRBD1 (6 bases). The V gene lost 3 bases and the J gene lost 2 bases, with 10 bases spanning the gap. This CDR3 has 14 residues. Germline CDR1 is SGHDN and CDR2 is FVKESK.

This clonotype was detected only a few times. V and J are TRBV7-9 and TRBJ1-5; tentatively, D is TRBD1 (5 bases). The CDR3 spans 14 residues. Germline assignment: CDR1 SEHNR and CDR2 FQNEAQ (reference sequence). V lost 5 bases to trimming and J lost 11 bases, with 19 bases between them. CDR3 sequence: CASSPGTSYGTQHF. In nucleotides, the CDR3 is TGTGCCAGCAGCCCTGGGACTAGCTACGGGACCCAGCATTTT.

The genes are TRBV6-5 and TRBJ2-1; the match to TRBD2 covers 14 bases. CDR3 length: 17 amino acids. The V segment lost 0 bases and the J segment 10 bases; nucleotides outside the gene matches: 8. Germline values: CDR1 MNHEY, CDR2 SVGAGI. In DNA form, the CDR3 reads TGTGCCAGCAGTTACTCGACTAGCGGGGGGGGAGGGAAAGAGCAGTTCTTC. Its translation: CASSYSTSGGGGKEQFF.

This clonotype was seen ten or more times. DNA of the CDR3: TGTGCCACCAGGGCGGGAGTCTACGAGCAGTACTTC. As protein: CATRAGVYEQYF. The chain is built from TRBV6-5 and TRBJ2-7, with TRBD2 matching 7 bases. This CDR3 comprises 12 residues. Germline V gene data show CDR1 as MNHEY and CDR2 as SVGAGI. J was trimmed by 3 bases and V by 10 bases; bases with no gene match: 6.

The chain combines TRBV28 with TRBJ1-5, with a weak D call TRBD1 (5 bases). The J call may be mistaken, given a closer DNA end match to TRBJ2-3. CDR1 is MDHEN, CDR2 SYDVKM, per germline. The CDR3 spans 15 residues. The CDR3 region is CASSPLGRVDQPQYF. The CDR3 DNA reads TGTGCCAGCAGCCCTCTGGGCAGGGTCGATCAGCCCCAGTATTTT.